The 15 T cell receptor beta chains below come from one sample, sequenced in a study of blood T cell repertoires in COVID-19. Clones were read by immunoSEQ multiplex PCR, and TCRdb kept only the in-frame ones, dropping some. The sample includes 250,000 or so clones, more than 75% of them seen just once. Sample: peripheral blood. These TCRs come from a woman aged 40-49 years who had recovered from COVID-19.

The chain has TRBV11-2 and TRBJ1-2; 11 bases fit TRBD1. The trim removed 5 bases at V and 8 bases at J, leaving 7 bases unmatched. CDR1 is SGHAT and CDR2 is FQNNGV in the germline V gene. The CDR3 sequence is 14 residues long. The CDR3 protein is CASSLGQGAGGYTF. DNA of the CDR3: TGTGCCAGCAGCCTAGGACAGGGGGCTGGGGGCTACACCTTC. The complete variable domain, with remaining parts taken from reference TRBV11-2 and TRBJ1-2, reads EAGVAQSPRYKIIEKRQSVAFWCNPISGHATLYWYQQILGQGPKLLIQFQNNGVVDDSQLPKDRFSAERLKGVDSTLKIQPAKLEDSAVYLCASSLGQGAGGYTFGSGTRLTVV.

This chain links TRBV21-1 with TRBJ1-4. TRBV21-1 is a listed pseudogene. This CDR3 has 13 amino acids. DNA for the CDR3: TGTGCCAGCAGCCCCGGGGTTAATGAAAAACTGTTTTTT. It codes for CASSPGVNEKLFF.

The chain carries TRBV10-3 and TRBJ2-1, with 14 nucleotides matching TRBD2. There are 16 residues in the CDR3. V shed 10 bases and J 5 bases; nucleotides not matched to a gene: 10. Germline CDR1 reads ENHRY; CDR2 reads SYGVKD. Here the CDR3 reads CATQGLAGVGDNEQFF. CDR3 nucleotide sequence: TGTGCCACCCAGGGACTAGCGGGAGTAGGGGACAATGAGCAGTTCTTC.

The rearrangement joins TRBV4-3 to TRBJ1-1; no clear D gene. CDR3 size: 14 residues. V lost 1 base, J lost 2 bases, and 8 bases lay in between. From germline, CDR1 is LGHNA and CDR2 YSLEER. This chain's CDR3 is CASSQGRLNTEAFF. The DNA for the CDR3 is TGCGCCAGCAGCCAAGGCCGACTTAACACTGAAGCTTTCTTT.

The chain carries TRBV15 and TRBJ2-3; perhaps TRBD2 as D (6 bases). Trimming took 2 bases from V and 0 from J, leaving 12 bases between them. The CDR3 covers 16 residues. The germline V gene encodes CDR1 LNHNV and CDR2 YYDKDF (reference sequence). The CDR3 nucleotides are TGTGCCACCAGCAGACTCCTCCGGGGGAGCACAGATACGCAGTATTTT. It codes for CATSRLLRGSTDTQYF.

This clone was counted only a few times. V is TRBV5-4 and J is TRBJ2-7; 7 nucleotides line up with TRBD1. The CDR3 consists of 13 residues. The V segment lost 4 bases and the J segment 4 bases; nucleotides outside the gene matches: 5. Germline V gene data show CDR1 as SGHNT and CDR2 as YYREEE (reference sequence). CDR3 residues: CASSRQGLYEQYF. CDR3 coding DNA: TGTGCCAGCAGCCGACAGGGTCTGTACGAGCAGTACTTC.

The chain employs TRBV21-1 and TRBJ2-1; TRBD2, as called in the table, went unchecked against the DNA. TRBV21-1 is a pseudogene segment. The CDR3 consists of 13 residues. The CDR3, as DNA: TGTGCCACCCCGGGTAGCGGGAAGGATGAGCAGTTCTTC. Residues: CATPGSGKDEQFF.

The chain is built from TRBV9 and TRBJ1-2; TRBD1 matches at 7 bases. The CDR3 is 16 amino acids. With V trimmed by 3 bases and J by 1 base, 9 bases remained unmatched. Germline assignment: CDR1 SGDLS and CDR2 YYNGEE. CDR3 DNA: TGTGCCAGCAGCGAGGGGGCGGGACCGCTTAACTATGGCTACACCTTC. It is translated as CASSEGAGPLNYGYTF.

The chain couples TRBV18 to TRBJ2-1; 10 bases map to TRBD2. This CDR3 comprises 15 residues. Looked up from germline, CDR1 is KGHSH and CDR2 is LQKENI. V trimming: 6 bases; J trimming: 8 bases; junction bases outside the gene matches: 10. The CDR3 coding sequence is TGTGCCAGCTCCCGTTTGGGACTAGCGTTCGATGAGCAGTTCTTC. Translated: CASSRLGLAFDEQFF. The variable domain in full, completed from reference TRBV18 and TRBJ2-1, reads NAGVMQNPRHLVRRRGQEARLRCSPMKGHSHVYWYRQLPEEGLKFMVYLQKENIIDESGMPKERFSAEFPKEGPSILRIQQVVRGDSAAYFCASSRLGLAFDEQFFGPGTRLTVL.

The rearrangement joins TRBV14 to TRBJ2-5, with D hard to call. Trimming took off 1 base at V and 2 bases at J, with 8 bases between the two ends. The CDR3 has 14 amino acids. Germline values: CDR1 SGHDN, CDR2 FVKESK. The CDR3 DNA reads as TGTGCCAGCAGCCAAGGTTTGGCACAAGAGACCCAGTACTTC. Residues: CASSQGLAQETQYF.

The CDR3 bases are TGTGCCAGCGGACCCAGACAGCTCTCCTACGAGCAGTACTTC. Its protein product is CASGPRQLSYEQYF. V and J are TRBV27 and TRBJ2-7; weak D call: TRBD1 (5 bases). V gave up 8 bases and J gave up 0 bases, with 14 bases separating them. Germline CDR1 is MNHEY and CDR2 is SMNVEV (reference sequence). The CDR3 sequence is 14 residues long.

This clone was detected once. The V and J genes are TRBV19 and TRBJ1-6; possible D gene TRBD1, 6 bases. This CDR3 has 16 amino acids. The V gene lost 4 bases and the J gene lost 10 bases, with 20 bases spanning the gap. In germline, CDR1 is LNHDA, CDR2 SQIVND (reference sequence). The CDR3 DNA is TGTGCCAGTAGTACCCCCTCGACAGGCCCGGGGTCACCCCTCCACTTT. As protein: CASSTPSTGPGSPLHF.

V gene TRBV7-9 combines with J gene TRBJ2-1; 8 bases fit TRBD1. After removal of 1 base from V and 8 bases from J, the junction contained 7 bases not matched to a gene. CDR3 length equals 15 residues. CDR1 is SEHNR, CDR2 FQNEAQ, per germline (reference sequence). CDR3 DNA: TGTGCCAGCAGCTTAGTGTGGCAGGGGGCGGATGAGCAGTTCTTC. Translated: CASSLVWQGADEQFF.

This chain links TRBV7-3 with TRBJ2-1, with 12 nucleotides matching TRBD2. Trimming removed 5 bases from V and 0 bases from J; junction bases left unmatched: 11. The CDR3 is 19 amino acids. Per germline, CDR1 SGHTA and CDR2 FQGTGA. The CDR3 DNA is TGTGCCAGCAGCCCCCAGACTAGCGGGAGACCGGGCTCCTACAATGAGCAGTTCTTC. It translates to CASSPQTSGRPGSYNEQFF.

This chain joins TRBV30 and TRBJ2-3; 14 bases align to TRBD2. The J segment lost 5 bases and the V segment lost 2 bases, leaving 3 bases of the junction unmatched. Germline V lookup: CDR1 GTSNPN, CDR2 SVGIG (reference sequence). CDR3 length: 15 residues. As DNA, the CDR3 is TGTGCCTGGAGTCGGGGACTAGCGGGAGTAGATACGCAGTATTTT. Protein sequence: CAWSRGLAGVDTQYF.